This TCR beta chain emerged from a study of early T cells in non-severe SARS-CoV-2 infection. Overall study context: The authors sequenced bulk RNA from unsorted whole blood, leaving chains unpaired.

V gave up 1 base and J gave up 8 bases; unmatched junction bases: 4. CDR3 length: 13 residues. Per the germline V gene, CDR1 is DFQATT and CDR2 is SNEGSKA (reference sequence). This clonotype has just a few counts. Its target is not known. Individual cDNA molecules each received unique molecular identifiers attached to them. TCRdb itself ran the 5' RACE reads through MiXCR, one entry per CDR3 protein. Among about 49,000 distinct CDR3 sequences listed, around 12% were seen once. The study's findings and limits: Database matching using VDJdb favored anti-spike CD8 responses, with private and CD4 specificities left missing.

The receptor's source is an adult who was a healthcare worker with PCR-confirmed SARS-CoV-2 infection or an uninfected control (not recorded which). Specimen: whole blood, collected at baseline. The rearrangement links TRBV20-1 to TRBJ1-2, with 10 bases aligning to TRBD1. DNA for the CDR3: TGCAGTGCTAGAGCTCGACAGGGGGCCGGCTACACCTTC. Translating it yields CSARARQGAGYTF.